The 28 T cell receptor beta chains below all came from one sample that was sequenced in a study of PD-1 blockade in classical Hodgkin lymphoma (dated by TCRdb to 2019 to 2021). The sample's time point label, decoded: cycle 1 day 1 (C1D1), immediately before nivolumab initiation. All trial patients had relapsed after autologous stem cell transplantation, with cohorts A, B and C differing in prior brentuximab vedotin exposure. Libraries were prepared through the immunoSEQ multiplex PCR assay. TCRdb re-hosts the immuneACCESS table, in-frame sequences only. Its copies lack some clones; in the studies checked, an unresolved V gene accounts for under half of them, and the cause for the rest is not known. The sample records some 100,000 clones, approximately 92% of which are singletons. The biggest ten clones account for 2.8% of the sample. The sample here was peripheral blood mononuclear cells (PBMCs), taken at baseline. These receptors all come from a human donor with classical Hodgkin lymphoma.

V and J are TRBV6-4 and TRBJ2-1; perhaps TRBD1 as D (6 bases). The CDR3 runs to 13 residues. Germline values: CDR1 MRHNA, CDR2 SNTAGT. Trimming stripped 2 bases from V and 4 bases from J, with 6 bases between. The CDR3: CASSDGQYNEQFF. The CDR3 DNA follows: TGTGCCAGCAGTGACGGACAGTACAATGAGCAGTTCTTC.

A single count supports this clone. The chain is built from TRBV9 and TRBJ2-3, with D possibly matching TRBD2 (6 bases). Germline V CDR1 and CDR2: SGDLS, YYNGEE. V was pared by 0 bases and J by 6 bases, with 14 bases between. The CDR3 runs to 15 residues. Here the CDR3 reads CASSVVGRAHDTQYF. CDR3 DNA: TGTGCCAGCAGCGTAGTCGGGAGAGCCCACGATACGCAGTATTTT.

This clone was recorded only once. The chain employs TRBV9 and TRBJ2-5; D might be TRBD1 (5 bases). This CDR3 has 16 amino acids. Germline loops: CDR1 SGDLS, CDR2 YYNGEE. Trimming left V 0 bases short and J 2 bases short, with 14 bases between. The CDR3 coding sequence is TGTGCCAGCAGCGTAGGGGGCTATGCGTCGCAAGAGACCCAGTACTTC. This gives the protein CASSVGGYASQETQYF.

The CDR3 DNA reads as TGTGCCAGCGGAAGGGACAGCTCCTACGAGCAGTACTTC. Its protein product is CASGRDSSYEQYF. This rearrangement joins TRBV2 to TRBJ2-7; 7 bases map to TRBD1. CDR3 size: 13 residues. The germline V gene has CDR1 SNHLY and CDR2 FYNNEI. The V segment lost 8 bases and the J segment 0 bases; nucleotides outside the gene matches: 4.

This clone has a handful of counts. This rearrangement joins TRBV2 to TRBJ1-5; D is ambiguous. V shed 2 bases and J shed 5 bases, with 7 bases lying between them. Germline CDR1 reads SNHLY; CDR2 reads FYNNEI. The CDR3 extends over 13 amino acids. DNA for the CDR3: TGTGCCAGCAGTGAACGTGGAGATCAGCCCCAGCATTTT. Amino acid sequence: CASSERGDQPQHF.

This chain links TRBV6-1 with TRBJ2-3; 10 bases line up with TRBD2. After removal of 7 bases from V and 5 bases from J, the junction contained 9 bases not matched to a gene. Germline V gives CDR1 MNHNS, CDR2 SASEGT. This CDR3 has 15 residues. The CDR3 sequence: CASNSLLAGRDTQYF. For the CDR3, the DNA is TGTGCCAGCAACTCCCTACTAGCGGGAAGAGATACGCAGTATTTT.

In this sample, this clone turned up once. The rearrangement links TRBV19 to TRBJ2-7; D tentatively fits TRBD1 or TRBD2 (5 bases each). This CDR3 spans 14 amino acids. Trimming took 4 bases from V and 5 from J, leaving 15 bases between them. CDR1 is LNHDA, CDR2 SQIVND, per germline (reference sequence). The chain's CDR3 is CASSTDGAWNEQYF. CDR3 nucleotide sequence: TGTGCCAGTAGTACCGACGGGGCCTGGAACGAGCAGTACTTC. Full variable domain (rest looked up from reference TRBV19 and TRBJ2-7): DGGITQSPKYLFRKEGQNVTLSCEQNLNHDAMYWYRQDPGQGLRLIYYSQIVNDFQKGDIAEGYSVSREKKESFPLTVTSAQKNPTAFYLCASSTDGAWNEQYFGPGTRLTVT.

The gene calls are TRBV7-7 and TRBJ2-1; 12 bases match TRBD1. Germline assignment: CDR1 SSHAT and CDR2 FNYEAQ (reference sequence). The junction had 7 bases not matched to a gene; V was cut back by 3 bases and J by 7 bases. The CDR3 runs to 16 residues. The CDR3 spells CASSFRLGQGANEQFF. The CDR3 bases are TGTGCCAGCAGCTTCCGGCTGGGACAGGGGGCGAATGAGCAGTTCTTC.

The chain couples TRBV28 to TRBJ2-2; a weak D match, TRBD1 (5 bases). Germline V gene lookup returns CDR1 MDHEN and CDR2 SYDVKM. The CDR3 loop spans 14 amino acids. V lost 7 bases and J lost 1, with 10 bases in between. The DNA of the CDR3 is TGTGCCAGCATCAGCAGGGAGAACACCGGGGAGCTGTTTTTT. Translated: CASISRENTGELFF.

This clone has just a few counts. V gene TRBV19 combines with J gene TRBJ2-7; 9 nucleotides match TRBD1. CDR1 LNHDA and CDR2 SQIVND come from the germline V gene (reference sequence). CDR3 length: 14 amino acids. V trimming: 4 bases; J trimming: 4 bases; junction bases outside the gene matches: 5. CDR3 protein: CASSNRDRAYEQYF. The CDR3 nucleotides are TGTGCCAGTAGTAACCGGGACAGGGCATACGAGCAGTACTTC. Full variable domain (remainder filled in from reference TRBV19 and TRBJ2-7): DGGITQSPKYLFRKEGQNVTLSCEQNLNHDAMYWYRQDPGQGLRLIYYSQIVNDFQKGDIAEGYSVSREKKESFPLTVTSAQKNPTAFYLCASSNRDRAYEQYFGPGTRLTVT.

The CDR3 sequence: CASSRTGGSQPQHF. The DNA of the CDR3 is TGTGCCAGCAGCCGTACCGGGGGGAGTCAGCCCCAGCATTTT. The chain is built from TRBV5-8 and TRBJ1-5; maybe TRBD1 (5 bases). V was trimmed by 4 bases and J by 6 bases, leaving 14 bases between them. This CDR3 is 14 amino acids long. Germline assignment: CDR1 SGHTS and CDR2 YDEGEE.

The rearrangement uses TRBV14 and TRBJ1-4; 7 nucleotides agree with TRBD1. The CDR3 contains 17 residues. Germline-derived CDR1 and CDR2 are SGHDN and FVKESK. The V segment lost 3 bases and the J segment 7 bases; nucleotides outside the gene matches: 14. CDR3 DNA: TGTGCCAGCAGCCAGTCAGGGAGAAGGGGGCGAAGTGAAAAACTGTTTTTT. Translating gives CASSQSGRRGRSEKLFF. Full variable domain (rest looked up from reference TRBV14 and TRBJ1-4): EAGVTQFPSHSVIEKGQTVTLRCDPISGHDNLYWYRRVMGKEIKFLLHFVKESKQDESGMPNNRFLAERTGGTYSTLKVQPAELEDSGVYFCASSQSGRRGRSEKLFFGSGTQLSVL.

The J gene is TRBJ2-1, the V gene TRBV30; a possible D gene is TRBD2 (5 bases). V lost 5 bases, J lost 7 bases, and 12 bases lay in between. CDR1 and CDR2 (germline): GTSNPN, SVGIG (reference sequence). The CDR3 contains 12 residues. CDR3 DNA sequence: TGTGCCTGGGAGCGGTATGTAAATGAGCAGTTCTTC. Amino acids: CAWERYVNEQFF.

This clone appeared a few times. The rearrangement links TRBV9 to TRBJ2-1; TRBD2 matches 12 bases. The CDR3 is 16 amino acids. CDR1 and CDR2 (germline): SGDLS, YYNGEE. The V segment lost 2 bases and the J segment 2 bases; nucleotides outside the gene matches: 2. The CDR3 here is CASSVRTSGTYNEQFF. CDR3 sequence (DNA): TGTGCCAGCAGCGTTAGGACTAGCGGGACCTACAATGAGCAGTTCTTC.

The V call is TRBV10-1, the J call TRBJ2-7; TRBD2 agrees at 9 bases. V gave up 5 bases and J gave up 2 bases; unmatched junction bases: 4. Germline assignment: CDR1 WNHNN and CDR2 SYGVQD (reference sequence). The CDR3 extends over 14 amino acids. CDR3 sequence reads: CASSLAGAPYEQYF. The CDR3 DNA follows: TGCGCCAGCAGTTTAGCGGGAGCGCCCTACGAGCAGTACTTC.

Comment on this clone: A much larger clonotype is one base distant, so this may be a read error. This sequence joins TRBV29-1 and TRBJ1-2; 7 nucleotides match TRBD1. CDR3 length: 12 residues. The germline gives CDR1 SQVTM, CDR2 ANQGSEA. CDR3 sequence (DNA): TGCAGCGTCCATGGACAGGCGGATGGCTGCACCTTC. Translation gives CSVHGQADGCTF. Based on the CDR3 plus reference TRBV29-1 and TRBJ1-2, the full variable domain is SAVISQKPSRDICQRGTSLTIQCQVDSQVTMMFWYRQQPGQSLTLIATANQGSEATYESGFVIDKFPISRPNLTFSTLTVSNMSPEDSSIYLCSVHGQADGCTFGSGTRLTVV.

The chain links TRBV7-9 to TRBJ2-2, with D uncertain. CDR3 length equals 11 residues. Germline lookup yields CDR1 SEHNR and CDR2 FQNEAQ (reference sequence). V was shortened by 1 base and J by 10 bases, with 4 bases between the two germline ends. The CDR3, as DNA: TGTGCCAGCAGCTTAGGTGTGGAGCTGTTTTTT. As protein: CASSLGVELFF.

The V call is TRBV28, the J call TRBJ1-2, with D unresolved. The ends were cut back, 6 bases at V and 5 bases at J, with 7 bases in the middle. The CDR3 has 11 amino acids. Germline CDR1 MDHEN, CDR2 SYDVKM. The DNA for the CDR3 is TGTGCCAGCAGGGAGATTTATGGCTACACCTTC. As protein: CASREIYGYTF.

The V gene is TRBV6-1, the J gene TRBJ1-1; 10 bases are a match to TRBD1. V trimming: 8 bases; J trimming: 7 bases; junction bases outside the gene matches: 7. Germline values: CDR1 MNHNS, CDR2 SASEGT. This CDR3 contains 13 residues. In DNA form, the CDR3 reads TGTGCCAGCGGAATAGGACAGGGGGTTGAAGCTTTCTTT. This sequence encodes CASGIGQGVEAFF.

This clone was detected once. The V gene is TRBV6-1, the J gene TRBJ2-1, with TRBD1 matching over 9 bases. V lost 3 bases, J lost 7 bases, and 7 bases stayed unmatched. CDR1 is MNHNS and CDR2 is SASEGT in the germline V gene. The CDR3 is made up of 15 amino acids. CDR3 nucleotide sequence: TGTGCCAGCAGTGATTTTGGGACAGGGCTTAATGAGCAGTTCTTC. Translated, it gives CASSDFGTGLNEQFF.

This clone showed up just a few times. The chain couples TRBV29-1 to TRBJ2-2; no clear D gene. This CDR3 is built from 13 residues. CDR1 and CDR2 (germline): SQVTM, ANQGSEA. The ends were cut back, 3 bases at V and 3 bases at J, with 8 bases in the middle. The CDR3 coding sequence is TGCAGCGTTGACGGGCAGGACACCGGGGAGCTGTTTTTT. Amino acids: CSVDGQDTGELFF.

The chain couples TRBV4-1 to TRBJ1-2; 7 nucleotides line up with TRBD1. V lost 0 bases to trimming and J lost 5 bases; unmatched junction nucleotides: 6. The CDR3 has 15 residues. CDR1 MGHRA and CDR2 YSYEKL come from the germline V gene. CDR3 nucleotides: TGCGCCAGCAGCCAAGATGAGGGACAGACGTATGGCTACACCTTC. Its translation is CASSQDEGQTYGYTF.

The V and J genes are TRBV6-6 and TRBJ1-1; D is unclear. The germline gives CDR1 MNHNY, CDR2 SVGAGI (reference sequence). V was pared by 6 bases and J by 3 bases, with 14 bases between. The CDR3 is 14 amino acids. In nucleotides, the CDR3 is TGTGCCAGCAGATGGACGGGGAGGGACACTGAAGCTTTCTTT. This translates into CASRWTGRDTEAFF.

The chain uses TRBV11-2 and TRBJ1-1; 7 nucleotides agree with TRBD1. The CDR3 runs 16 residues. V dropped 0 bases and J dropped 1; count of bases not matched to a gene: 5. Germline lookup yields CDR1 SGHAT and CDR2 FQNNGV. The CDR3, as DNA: TGTGCCAGCAGCTTAGAGACAGGGCCCTCGAACACTGAAGCTTTCTTT. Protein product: CASSLETGPSNTEAFF.

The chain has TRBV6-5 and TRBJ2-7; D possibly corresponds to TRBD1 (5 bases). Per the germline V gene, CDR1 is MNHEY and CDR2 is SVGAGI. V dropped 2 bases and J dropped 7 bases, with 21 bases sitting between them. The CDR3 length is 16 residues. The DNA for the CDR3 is TGTGCCAGCAGTTACAAATCCACCCCCTCAGGGAAAGAGCAGTACTTC. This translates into CASSYKSTPSGKEQYF.

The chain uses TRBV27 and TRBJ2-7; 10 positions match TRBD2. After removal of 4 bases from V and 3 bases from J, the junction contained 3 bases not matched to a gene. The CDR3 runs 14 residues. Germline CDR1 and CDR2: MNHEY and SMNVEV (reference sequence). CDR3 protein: CASSSLAGGYEQYF. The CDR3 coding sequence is TGTGCCAGCAGTTCTTTAGCGGGAGGCTACGAGCAGTACTTC.

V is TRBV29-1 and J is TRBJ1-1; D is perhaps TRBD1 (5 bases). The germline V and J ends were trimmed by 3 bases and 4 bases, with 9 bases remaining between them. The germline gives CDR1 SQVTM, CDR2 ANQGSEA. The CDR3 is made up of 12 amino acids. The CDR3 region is CSVDREGTEAFF. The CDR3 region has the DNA TGCAGCGTTGACAGGGAGGGCACTGAAGCTTTCTTT.

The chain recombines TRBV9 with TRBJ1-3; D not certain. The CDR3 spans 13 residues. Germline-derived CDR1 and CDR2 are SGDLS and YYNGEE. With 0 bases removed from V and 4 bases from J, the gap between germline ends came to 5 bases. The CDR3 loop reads CASSVEAGNTIYF. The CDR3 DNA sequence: TGTGCCAGCAGCGTAGAGGCGGGAAACACCATATATTTT.